Below, 23 T cell receptor beta chains from the same sample are listed, as sequenced in a study of OX40 agonist ivuxolimab in advanced cancers. The repertoire was sequenced with immunoSEQ multiplex PCR; TCRdb's copy has only in-frame clones and lacks some. Of about 90,000 clones in the sample, roughly 90% were seen once. Specimen: CD4+ or CD8+ T cells sorted from blood, collected in a trial of the OX40 agonist ivuxolimab. Receptors originate from an adult with an advanced solid tumor such as melanoma, head and neck, liver or kidney cancer.

The chain joins TRBV19 to TRBJ2-2; 7 bases are shared with TRBD1. The V segment lost 3 bases and the J segment 4 bases; nucleotides outside the gene matches: 2. CDR3 size: 14 residues. Germline assignment: CDR1 LNHDA and CDR2 SQIVND (reference sequence). The CDR3 DNA reads as TGTGCCAGTAGTATCGGACAGGCCACCGGGGAGCTGTTTTTT. Its protein product is CASSIGQATGELFF. Using reference TRBV19 and TRBJ2-2 for the parts outside the CDR3, the full variable domain is DGGITQSPKYLFRKEGQNVTLSCEQNLNHDAMYWYRQDPGQGLRLIYYSQIVNDFQKGDIAEGYSVSREKKESFPLTVTSAQKNPTAFYLCASSIGQATGELFFGEGSRLTVL.

V and J are TRBV28 and TRBJ1-4; maybe TRBD1 (5 bases). This CDR3 spans 15 amino acids. Germline CDR1 is MDHEN and CDR2 is SYDVKM. Trimming pared 3 bases from V and 8 bases from J, leaving 16 bases between. The CDR3 DNA is TGTGCCAGCAGTTTGCCCTCGGGGGGTCGGGAAAAACTGTTTTTT. The encoded protein is CASSLPSGGREKLFF.

This clone was seen a few times. The chain employs TRBV4-1 and TRBJ2-1; a weak D match, TRBD2 (7 bases). V shed 5 bases and J shed 8 bases, with 16 bases lying between them. Germline values: CDR1 MGHRA, CDR2 YSYEKL. This CDR3 has 14 residues. CDR3 loop: CASSARGGRYEQFF. In nucleotides, the CDR3 is TGCGCCAGCAGCGCGAGGGGGGGCCGTTATGAGCAGTTCTTC.

V usage is TRBV21-1 and J usage is TRBJ2-7; the D call TRBD2 from the table was never checked on the DNA. TRBV21-1 is described as a pseudogene. This CDR3 has 18 amino acids. The CDR3 DNA reads TGTGCCAGCAGCAATGGGGGACTAGCGGGAATCGCCTCCTACGAGCAGTACTTC. It specifies CASSNGGLAGIASYEQYF.

This clone was recorded once. This chain uses TRBV7-3 with TRBJ2-3; 10 bases are a match to TRBD1. This CDR3 is built from 15 residues. V shed 4 bases, J shed 6 bases, and the junction held 7 bases outside the gene matches. From germline, CDR1 is SGHTA and CDR2 FQGTGA. This CDR3 is CASSSRTGGRDTQYF. The CDR3 DNA sequence: TGTGCCAGCAGCTCTCGGACAGGGGGAAGGGATACGCAGTATTTT.

The V gene is TRBV6-6, the J gene TRBJ1-2; tentatively, D is TRBD1 (6 bases). The CDR3 has 14 residues. Per the germline V gene, CDR1 is MNHNY and CDR2 is SVGAGI (reference sequence). The V end lost 5 bases, the J end lost 6 bases, and 16 bases lay between the germline ends. CDR3 nucleotides: TGTGCCAGCAGTCGACTAGGGGGGGGTGATGGCTACACCTTC. Encoded protein: CASSRLGGGDGYTF.

V and J are TRBV9 and TRBJ2-3, with 15 bases fitting TRBD2. This CDR3 contains 18 residues. With V trimmed by 3 bases and J by 4 bases, 9 bases remained unmatched. Germline CDR1 SGDLS, CDR2 YYNGEE. The CDR3 reads CASSDRYGLAGGPDTQYF. The CDR3 nucleotides read TGTGCCAGCAGCGATCGCTACGGACTAGCGGGGGGGCCAGATACGCAGTATTTT.

In its sample, this clone was seen a few times. The chain has TRBV5-1 and TRBJ2-2; a possible D gene is TRBD1 (6 bases). V was shortened by 2 bases and J by 2 bases, with 7 bases between the two germline ends. The CDR3 contains 14 residues. In germline, CDR1 is SGHRS, CDR2 YFSETQ. In DNA, the CDR3 is TGCGCCAGCAGCTTAGGGGGAAACACCGGGGAGCTGTTTTTT. This gives the protein CASSLGGNTGELFF.

J is TRBJ1-5 and V is TRBV30, with 8 bases fitting TRBD1. CDR1 is GTSNPN, CDR2 SVGIG, per germline (reference sequence). CDR3 length: 13 residues. V was clipped by 5 bases and J by 8 bases; unmatched bases: 8. CDR3 sequence: CAWRQTGDEPQHF. The CDR3 DNA reads TGTGCCTGGCGACAGACAGGGGATGAGCCCCAGCATTTT.

The chain employs TRBV4-1 and TRBJ2-1, with a weak D call TRBD2 (5 bases). CDR3 size: 15 residues. Germline loops: CDR1 MGHRA, CDR2 YSYEKL. The V and J ends lost 0 bases and 2 bases respectively, with 8 bases between them. The CDR3, as DNA: TGCGCCAGCAGCCAAGATTTGGGAGCCTACAATGAGCAGTTCTTC. This translates into CASSQDLGAYNEQFF.

The chain recombines TRBV30 with TRBJ2-1, with D perhaps TRBD1 or TRBD2 (5 bases each). V was shortened by 0 bases and J by 8 bases, with 5 bases between the two germline ends. From germline, CDR1 is GTSNPN and CDR2 SVGIG (reference sequence). The CDR3 runs 11 residues. CDR3 nucleotides: TGTGCCTGGAGTGTGGGGGATGAGCAGTTCTTC. Translated: CAWSVGDEQFF.

The V gene is TRBV11-3, the J gene TRBJ1-5; weak D call: TRBD1 (5 bases). Germline lookup yields CDR1 SGHNT and CDR2 YENEEA. This CDR3 is built from 12 residues. The DNA for the CDR3 is TGTGCAACGTTCAGGGAACATCAGCCCCAGCATTTT. Translation gives CATFREHQPQHF.

This clone showed up just once. The chain uses TRBV5-6 and TRBJ2-7; the D gene is possibly TRBD1 (5 bases). The CDR3 contains 13 residues. The germline V and J ends were trimmed by 4 bases and 8 bases, with 16 bases remaining between them. The V gene's germline CDR1 is SGHDT and CDR2 YYEEEE. In DNA, the CDR3 is TGTGCCAGCAGCCTCGACAGCGCCACACAGCAGTACTTC. The encoded protein is CASSLDSATQQYF.

The DNA for the CDR3 is TGCGCCAGCAGCCCCGGGACAAGCCGCTACGAGCAGTACTTC. Its protein is CASSPGTSRYEQYF. The V gene is TRBV5-1, the J gene TRBJ2-7; a possible D gene is TRBD1 (6 bases). V lost 4 bases to trimming and J lost 3 bases, with 14 bases between them. CDR1 is SGHRS, CDR2 YFSETQ, per germline. The CDR3 is 14 amino acids. The full variable domain, its missing parts supplied by reference TRBV5-1 and TRBJ2-7, is KAGVTQTPRYLIKTRGQQVTLSCSPISGHRSVSWYQQTPGQGLQFLFEYFSETQRNKGNFPGRFSGRQFSNSRSEMNVSTLELGDSALYLCASSPGTSRYEQYFGPGTRLTVT.

The chain joins TRBV6-1 to TRBJ1-5; TRBD1 might be the D (5 bases). Germline values: CDR1 MNHNS, CDR2 SASEGT. Trimming removed 5 bases at V and 6 bases at J, with 8 bases between. CDR3 length equals 12 residues. DNA of the CDR3: TGTGCCAGCAGTTTCGACAGTCAGCCCCAGCATTTT. It translates to CASSFDSQPQHF.

The chain recombines TRBV2 with TRBJ1-4; perhaps TRBD1 as D (5 bases). There are 14 residues in the CDR3. Germline lookup yields CDR1 SNHLY and CDR2 FYNNEI. Trimming cost V 5 bases and J 5 bases, with 12 bases left between them. CDR3 residues: CASSRGWGNEKLFF. CDR3 nucleotides: TGTGCCAGCAGTAGAGGGTGGGGGAATGAAAAACTGTTTTTT.

V and J are TRBV30 and TRBJ2-4; 13 bases agree with TRBD2. The CDR3 covers 15 residues. Germline V gene data show CDR1 as GTSNPN and CDR2 as SVGIG (reference sequence). V shed 5 bases, J shed 6 bases, and the junction held 7 bases outside the gene matches. The CDR3 reads CAWAGLAGLRNIQYF. The CDR3 DNA follows: TGTGCCTGGGCGGGACTAGCGGGGCTTAGAAACATTCAGTACTTC.

The rearrangement links TRBV5-1 to TRBJ2-2; D is uncertain. Between the trimmed V and J ends, which lost 3 bases and 0 bases, there was a span of 15 bases. The CDR3 length is 17 residues. Germline loops: CDR1 SGHRS, CDR2 YFSETQ. The CDR3 sequence: CASSSTLQAANTGELFF. The CDR3 bases are TGCGCCAGCAGCTCTACATTGCAGGCTGCGAACACCGGGGAGCTGTTTTTT.

This clone has just a few counts. The J gene is TRBJ1-2, the V gene TRBV30; D perhaps matches TRBD1 (5 bases). The V gene's germline CDR1 is GTSNPN and CDR2 SVGIG (reference sequence). V was trimmed by 0 bases and J by 1 base, leaving 18 bases between them. The CDR3 is made up of 17 amino acids. The CDR3 sequence: CAWSVYGDWDYNYGYTF. The CDR3, as DNA: TGTGCCTGGAGTGTTTATGGGGACTGGGACTATAACTATGGCTACACCTTC.

The rearrangement uses TRBV28 and TRBJ2-1; D might be TRBD2 (6 bases). The germline V gene has CDR1 MDHEN and CDR2 SYDVKM. With 1 base removed from V and 6 bases from J, the gap between germline ends came to 16 bases. The length of the CDR3 is 16 residues. The CDR3 protein is CASSLFFGAGLNEQFF. As DNA, the CDR3 is TGTGCCAGCAGTTTATTTTTCGGGGCGGGACTCAATGAGCAGTTCTTC.

The chain uses TRBV6-1 and TRBJ2-5; tentative D call: TRBD2 (5 bases). CDR1 is MNHNS and CDR2 is SASEGT in the germline V gene. Trimming took 0 bases from V and 11 from J, leaving 19 bases between them. The CDR3 contains 15 residues. The CDR3 spells CASSEALAYGRHQYF. CDR3 coding DNA: TGTGCCAGCAGTGAAGCGCTCGCATATGGGAGACATCAGTACTTC.

V and J are TRBV5-1 and TRBJ2-1; no clear D gene. Trimming removed 0 bases from V and 1 base from J, with 2 bases in between. This CDR3 spans 13 amino acids. Germline V gene data show CDR1 as SGHRS and CDR2 as YFSETQ. The CDR3 spells CASSLASYNEQFF. DNA for the CDR3: TGCGCCAGCAGCTTGGCATCCTACAATGAGCAGTTCTTC. Full variable domain (rest looked up from reference TRBV5-1 and TRBJ2-1): KAGVTQTPRYLIKTRGQQVTLSCSPISGHRSVSWYQQTPGQGLQFLFEYFSETQRNKGNFPGRFSGRQFSNSRSEMNVSTLELGDSALYLCASSLASYNEQFFGPGTRLTVL.

Written as DNA, the CDR3 is TGTGCCAGCAGCGGAGGTAATGAAAAACTGTTTTTT. As protein: CASSGGNEKLFF. The genes are TRBV4-2 and TRBJ1-4, with no clear D. V was trimmed by 5 bases and J by 4 bases, leaving 5 bases between them. Germline V CDR1 and CDR2: LGHNA, YNFKEQ. This CDR3 has 12 amino acids.